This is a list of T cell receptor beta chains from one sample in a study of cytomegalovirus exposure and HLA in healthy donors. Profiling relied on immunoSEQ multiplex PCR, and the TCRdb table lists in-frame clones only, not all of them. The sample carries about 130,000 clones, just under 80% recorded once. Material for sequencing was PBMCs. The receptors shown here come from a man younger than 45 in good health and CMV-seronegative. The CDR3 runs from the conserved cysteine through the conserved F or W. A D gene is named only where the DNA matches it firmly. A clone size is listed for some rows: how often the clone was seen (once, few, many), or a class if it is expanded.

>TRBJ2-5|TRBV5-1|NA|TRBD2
TGCGCCAGCAGCTTGACTAGCGGGTACCAAGAGACCCAGTACTTC
CASSLTSGYQETQYF
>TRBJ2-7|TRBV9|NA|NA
TGTGCCAGCAGCCCCTGGGGGGAAGCCGTGGGGAGCGAGCAGTACTTC
CASSPWGEAVGSEQYF
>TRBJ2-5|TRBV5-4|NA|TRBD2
TGTGCCAGCAGCTTGGCACTAGCGGGGGGTAAAGAGACCCAGTACTTC
CASSLALAGGKETQYF
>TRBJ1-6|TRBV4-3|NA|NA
TGCGCCAGCAGCCAAGGGTCACCGAACAACTATAATTCACCCCTCCACTTT
CASSQGSPNNYNSPLHF
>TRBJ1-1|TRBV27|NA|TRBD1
TGTGCCAGCAGTTTATCGGTGACAGGGGGCACTGAAGCTTTCTTT
CASSLSVTGGTEAFF
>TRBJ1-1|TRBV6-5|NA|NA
TGTGCCAGCAGTGGCACCGTGAGGGAAGCTTTCTTT
CASSGTVREAFF
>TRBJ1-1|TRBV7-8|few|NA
TGTGCCAGCTGTTTGGGAGACAGGCCTATGAACACTGAAGCTTTCTTT
CASCLGDRPMNTEAFF
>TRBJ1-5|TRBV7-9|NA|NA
TGTGCCAGCAGCTTAGGAGAAAAGCCCCAGCATTTT
CASSLGEKPQHF
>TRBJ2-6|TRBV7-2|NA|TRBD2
TGTGCCAGCAGAGGGACTAGCTACCCTGGGGCCAACGTCCTGACTTTC
CASRGTSYPGANVLTF
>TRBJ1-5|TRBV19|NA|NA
TGTGCCAGTAGTATCTTCAGGGATCAGCCCCAGCATTTT
CASSIFRDQPQHF
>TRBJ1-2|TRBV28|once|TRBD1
TGTGCCAGTAAGACAGGGGCGGGCGGCTACACCTTC
CASKTGAGGYTF
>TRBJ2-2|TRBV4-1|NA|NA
TGCGCCAGCAGCCACGAATCGCTAGTAAGCACCGGGGAGCTGTTTTTT
CASSHESLVSTGELFF
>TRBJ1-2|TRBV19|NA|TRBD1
TGTGCCAGTAGTTCGGGACAGGAGGGGTATGGCTACACCTTC
CASSSGQEGYGYTF
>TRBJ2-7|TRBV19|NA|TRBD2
TGTGCCAGCGGGCCGATTGGGGGGGTCTTCGAGCAGTACTTC
CASGPIGGVFEQYF
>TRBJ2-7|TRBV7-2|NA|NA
TGTGCCAGCAGCTTAGTTGCCAGGGACGAGCAGTACTTC
CASSLVARDEQYF
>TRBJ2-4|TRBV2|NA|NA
TGTGCCAGCAGAAACAGGGTCTCCAAAAACATTCAGTACTTC
CASRNRVSKNIQYF
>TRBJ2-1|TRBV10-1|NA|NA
TGCGCCGGGCTTCTCGGGGGTCTGGCCTACAATGAGCAGTTCTTC
CAGLLGGLAYNEQFF
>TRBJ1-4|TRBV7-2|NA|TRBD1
TGTGCCAGCAGCTTAATGGGACAGGGAAATGAAAAACTGTTTTTT
CASSLMGQGNEKLFF
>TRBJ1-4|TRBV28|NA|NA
TGTGCCAGCAGGGGGAGCCGGGACATCTTAGGTTTT
CASRGSRDILGF
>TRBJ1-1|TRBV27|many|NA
TGTGCCAGCAGTTTTCAGGGTCGATTGGGCGAAGCTTTCTTT
CASSFQGRLGEAFF